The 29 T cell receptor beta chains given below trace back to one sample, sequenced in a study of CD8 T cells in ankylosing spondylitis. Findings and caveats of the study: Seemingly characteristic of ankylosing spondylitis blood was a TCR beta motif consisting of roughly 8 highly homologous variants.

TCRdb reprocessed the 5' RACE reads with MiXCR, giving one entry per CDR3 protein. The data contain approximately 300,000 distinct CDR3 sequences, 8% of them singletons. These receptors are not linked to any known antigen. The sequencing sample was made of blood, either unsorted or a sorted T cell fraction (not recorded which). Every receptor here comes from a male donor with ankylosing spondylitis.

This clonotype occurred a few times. The CDR3 coding sequence is TGTGCCAGCAGCGTAGGGGGAGGGCCCTACGAGCAGTACTTC. It is translated as CASSVGGGPYEQYF. The rearrangement uses TRBV9 and TRBJ2-7, with 7 bases fitting TRBD2. CDR1 and CDR2 from the germline V gene are SGDLS and YYNGEE. With V trimmed by 0 bases and J by 2 bases, 2 bases remained unmatched. This CDR3 region has 14 residues.

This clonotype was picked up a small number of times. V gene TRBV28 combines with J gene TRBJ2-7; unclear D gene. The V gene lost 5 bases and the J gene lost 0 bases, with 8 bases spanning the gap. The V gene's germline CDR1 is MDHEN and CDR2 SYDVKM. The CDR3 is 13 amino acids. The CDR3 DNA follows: TGTGCCAGCAGTGTGCCGGGCTCCTACGAGCAGTACTTC. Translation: CASSVPGSYEQYF.

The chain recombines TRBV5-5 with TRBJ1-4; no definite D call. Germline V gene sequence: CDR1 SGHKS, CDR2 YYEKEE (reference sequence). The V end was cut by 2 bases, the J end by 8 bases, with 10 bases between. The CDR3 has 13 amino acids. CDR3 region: CASSFLEGEKLFF. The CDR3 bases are TGTGCCAGCAGCTTCCTTGAAGGGGAAAAACTGTTTTTT.

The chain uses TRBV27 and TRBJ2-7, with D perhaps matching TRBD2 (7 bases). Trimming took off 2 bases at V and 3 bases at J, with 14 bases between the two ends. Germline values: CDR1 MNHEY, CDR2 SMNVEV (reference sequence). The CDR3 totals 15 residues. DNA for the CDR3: TGTGCCAGCAGTTTAGGAGAGGGGGGGCTCTACGAGCAGTACTTC. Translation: CASSLGEGGLYEQYF.

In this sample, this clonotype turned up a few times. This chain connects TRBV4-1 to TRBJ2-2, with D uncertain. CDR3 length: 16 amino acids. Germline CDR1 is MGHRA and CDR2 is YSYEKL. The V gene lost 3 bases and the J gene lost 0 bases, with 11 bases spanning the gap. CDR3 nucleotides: TGCGCCAGCAGCCACGCGGTAACCACGAACACCGGGGAGCTGTTTTTT. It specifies CASSHAVTTNTGELFF.

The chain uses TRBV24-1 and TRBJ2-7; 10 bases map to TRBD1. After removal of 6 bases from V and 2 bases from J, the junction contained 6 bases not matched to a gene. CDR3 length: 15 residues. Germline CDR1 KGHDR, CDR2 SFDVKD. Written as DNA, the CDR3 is TGTGCCACCAGTCCGGGACAGGGGATCGCCTACGAGCAGTACTTC. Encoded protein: CATSPGQGIAYEQYF.

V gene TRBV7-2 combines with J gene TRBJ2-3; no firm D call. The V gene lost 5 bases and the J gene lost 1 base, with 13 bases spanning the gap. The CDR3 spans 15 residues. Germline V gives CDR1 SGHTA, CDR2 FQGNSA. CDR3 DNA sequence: TGTGCCAGCAGCCTTGGGTCGGCCCGCACAGATACGCAGTATTTT. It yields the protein CASSLGSARTDTQYF. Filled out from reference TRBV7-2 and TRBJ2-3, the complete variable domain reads GAGVSQSPSNKVTEKGKDVELRCDPISGHTALYWYRQSLGQGLEFLIYFQGNSAPDKSGLPSDRFSAERTGGSVSTLTIQRTQQEDSAVYLCASSLGSARTDTQYFGPGTRLTVL.

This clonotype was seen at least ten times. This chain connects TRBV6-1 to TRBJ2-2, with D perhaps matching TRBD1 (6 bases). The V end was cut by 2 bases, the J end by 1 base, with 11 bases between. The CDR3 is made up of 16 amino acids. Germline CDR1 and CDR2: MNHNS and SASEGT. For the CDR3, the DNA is TGTGCCAGCAGTGAAATCGGGACACGGAACACCGGGGAGCTGTTTTTT. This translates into CASSEIGTRNTGELFF.

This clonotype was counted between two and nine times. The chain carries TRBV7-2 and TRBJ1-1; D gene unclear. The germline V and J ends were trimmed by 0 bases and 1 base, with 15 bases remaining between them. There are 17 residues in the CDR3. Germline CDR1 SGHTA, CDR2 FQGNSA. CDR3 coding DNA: TGTGCCAGCAGCTTAGCCCTCCGTCTGGGCTCGAACACTGAAGCTTTCTTT. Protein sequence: CASSLALRLGSNTEAFF.

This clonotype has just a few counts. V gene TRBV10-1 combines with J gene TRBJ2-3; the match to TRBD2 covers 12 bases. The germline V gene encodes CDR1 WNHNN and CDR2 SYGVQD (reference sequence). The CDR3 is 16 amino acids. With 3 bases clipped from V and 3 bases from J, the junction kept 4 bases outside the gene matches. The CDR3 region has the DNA TGCGCCAGCAGTGATATTGGGACTAGCGGGACAGATACGCAGTATTTT. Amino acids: CASSDIGTSGTDTQYF.

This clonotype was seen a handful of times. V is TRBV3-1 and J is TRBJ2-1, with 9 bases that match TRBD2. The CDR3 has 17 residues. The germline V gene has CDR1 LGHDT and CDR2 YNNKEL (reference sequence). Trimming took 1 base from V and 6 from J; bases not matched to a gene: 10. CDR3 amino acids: CASSQGVAGVRVNEQFF. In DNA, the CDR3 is TGTGCCAGCAGCCAAGGAGTAGCGGGAGTCAGGGTCAATGAGCAGTTCTTC.

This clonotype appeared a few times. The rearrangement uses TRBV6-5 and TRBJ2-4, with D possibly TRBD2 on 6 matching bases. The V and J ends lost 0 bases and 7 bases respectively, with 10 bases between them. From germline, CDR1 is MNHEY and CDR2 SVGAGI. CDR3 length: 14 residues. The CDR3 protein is CASSYSGTVNIQYF. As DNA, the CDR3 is TGTGCCAGCAGTTACTCGGGGACTGTGAACATTCAGTACTTC.

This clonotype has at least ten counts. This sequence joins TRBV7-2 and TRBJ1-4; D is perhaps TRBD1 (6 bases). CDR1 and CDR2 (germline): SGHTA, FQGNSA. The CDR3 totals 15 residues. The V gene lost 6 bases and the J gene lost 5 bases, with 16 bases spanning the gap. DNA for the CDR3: TGTGCCAGCAGTTCTCAGACAGGTTTGAATGAAAAACTGTTTTTT. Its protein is CASSSQTGLNEKLFF.

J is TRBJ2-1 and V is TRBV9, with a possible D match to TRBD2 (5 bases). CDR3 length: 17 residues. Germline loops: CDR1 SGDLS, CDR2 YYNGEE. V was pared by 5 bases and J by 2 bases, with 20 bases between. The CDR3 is CASSSAPTRTPYNEQFF. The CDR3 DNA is TGTGCCAGCAGTTCAGCACCTACTAGGACCCCCTACAATGAGCAGTTCTTC.

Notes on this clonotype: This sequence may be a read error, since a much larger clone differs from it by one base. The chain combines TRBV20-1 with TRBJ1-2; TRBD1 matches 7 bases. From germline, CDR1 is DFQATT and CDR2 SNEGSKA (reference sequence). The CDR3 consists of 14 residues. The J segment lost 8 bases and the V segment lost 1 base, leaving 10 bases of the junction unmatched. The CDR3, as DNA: TGCAGTGCTAGAGGGTTTGAGACAGGGTACGGCTACACCTTC. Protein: CSARGFETGYGYTF.

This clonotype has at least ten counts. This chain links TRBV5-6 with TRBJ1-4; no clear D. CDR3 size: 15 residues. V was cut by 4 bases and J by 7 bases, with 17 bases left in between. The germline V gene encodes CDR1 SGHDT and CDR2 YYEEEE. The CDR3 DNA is TGTGCCAGCAGCCCAAGAACGGGCCGCGGTGAAAAACTGTTTTTT. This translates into CASSPRTGRGEKLFF.

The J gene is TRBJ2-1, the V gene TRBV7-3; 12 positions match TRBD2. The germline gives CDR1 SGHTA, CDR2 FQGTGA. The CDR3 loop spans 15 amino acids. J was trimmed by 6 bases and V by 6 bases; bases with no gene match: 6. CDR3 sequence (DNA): TGTGCCAGCAGTCTAGCGGGAGGGTCGAGCAATGAGCAGTTCTTC. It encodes CASSLAGGSSNEQFF.

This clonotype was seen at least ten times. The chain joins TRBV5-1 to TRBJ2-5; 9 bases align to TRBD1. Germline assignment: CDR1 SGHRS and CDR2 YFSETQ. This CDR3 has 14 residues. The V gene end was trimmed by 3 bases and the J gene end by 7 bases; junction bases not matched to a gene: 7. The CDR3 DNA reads TGCGCCAGCAGCTCGGACAGGGGAAAAAGGACCCAGTACTTC. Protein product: CASSSDRGKRTQYF.

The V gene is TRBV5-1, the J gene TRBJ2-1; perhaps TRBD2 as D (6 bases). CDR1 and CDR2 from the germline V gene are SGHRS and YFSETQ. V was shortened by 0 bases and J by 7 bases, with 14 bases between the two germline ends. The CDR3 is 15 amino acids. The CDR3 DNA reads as TGCGCCAGCAGCTTGGATCTGGGGAGGCCAAATGAGCAGTTCTTC. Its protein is CASSLDLGRPNEQFF.

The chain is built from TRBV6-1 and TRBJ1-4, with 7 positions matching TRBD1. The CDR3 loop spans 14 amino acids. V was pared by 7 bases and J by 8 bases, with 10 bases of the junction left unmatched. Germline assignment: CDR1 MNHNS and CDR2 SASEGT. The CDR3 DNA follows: TGTGCCAGCACCCAACAGGGGTTTGGCGAAAAACTGTTTTTT. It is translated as CASTQQGFGEKLFF.

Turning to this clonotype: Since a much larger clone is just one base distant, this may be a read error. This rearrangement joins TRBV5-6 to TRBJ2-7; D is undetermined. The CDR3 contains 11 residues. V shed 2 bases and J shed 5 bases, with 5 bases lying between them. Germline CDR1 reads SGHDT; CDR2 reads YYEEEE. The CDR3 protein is CASSLTHEQYF. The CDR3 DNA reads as TGTGCCAGCAGCTTAACCCACGAGCAGTACTTC.

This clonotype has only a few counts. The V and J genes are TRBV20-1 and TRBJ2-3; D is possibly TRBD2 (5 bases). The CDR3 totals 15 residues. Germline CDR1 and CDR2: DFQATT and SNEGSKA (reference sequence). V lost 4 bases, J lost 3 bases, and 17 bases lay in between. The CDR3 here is CSAMLAYGETDTQYF. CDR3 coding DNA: TGCAGTGCTATGTTAGCGTATGGGGAGACAGATACGCAGTATTTT.

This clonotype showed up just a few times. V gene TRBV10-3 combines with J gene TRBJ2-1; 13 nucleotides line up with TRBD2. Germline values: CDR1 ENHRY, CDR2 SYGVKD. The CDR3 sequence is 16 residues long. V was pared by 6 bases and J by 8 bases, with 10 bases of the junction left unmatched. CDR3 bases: TGTGCCATCAGCCAGATAAGGACTAGCGGGAGCGATGAGCAGTTCTTC. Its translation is CAISQIRTSGSDEQFF.

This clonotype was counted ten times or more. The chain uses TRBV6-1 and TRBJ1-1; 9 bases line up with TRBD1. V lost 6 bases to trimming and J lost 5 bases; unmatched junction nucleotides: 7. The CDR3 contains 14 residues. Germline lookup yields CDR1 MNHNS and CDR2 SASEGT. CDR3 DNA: TGTGCCAGCAGCCACAGGGGGCCTAGTACTGAAGCTTTCTTT. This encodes CASSHRGPSTEAFF.

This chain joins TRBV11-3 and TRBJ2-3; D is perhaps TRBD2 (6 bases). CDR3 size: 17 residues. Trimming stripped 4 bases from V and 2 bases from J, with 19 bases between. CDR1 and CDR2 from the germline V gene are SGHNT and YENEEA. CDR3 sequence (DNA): TGTGCCAGCAGCTCAACGCCGCCTAGCGTACACACAGATACGCAGTATTTT. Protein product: CASSSTPPSVHTDTQYF.

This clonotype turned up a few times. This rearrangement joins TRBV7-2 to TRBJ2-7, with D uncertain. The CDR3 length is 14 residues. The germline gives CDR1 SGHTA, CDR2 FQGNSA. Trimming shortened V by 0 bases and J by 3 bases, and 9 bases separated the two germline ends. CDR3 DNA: TGTGCCAGCAGCTTAGCGTCTTTAGTCTACGAGCAGTACTTC. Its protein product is CASSLASLVYEQYF.

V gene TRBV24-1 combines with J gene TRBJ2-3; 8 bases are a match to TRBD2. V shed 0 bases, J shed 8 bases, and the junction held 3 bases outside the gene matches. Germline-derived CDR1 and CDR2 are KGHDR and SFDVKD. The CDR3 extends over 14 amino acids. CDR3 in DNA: TGTGCCACCAGTGATTTGGGTACTAGCGGTACGCAGTATTTT. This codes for CATSDLGTSGTQYF.

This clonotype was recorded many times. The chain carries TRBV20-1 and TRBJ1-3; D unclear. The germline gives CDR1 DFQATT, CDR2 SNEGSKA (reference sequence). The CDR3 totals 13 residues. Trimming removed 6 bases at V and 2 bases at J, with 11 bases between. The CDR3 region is CSARREAGNTIYF. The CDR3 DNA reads TGCAGTGCCAGACGGGAGGCTGGAAACACCATATATTTT.

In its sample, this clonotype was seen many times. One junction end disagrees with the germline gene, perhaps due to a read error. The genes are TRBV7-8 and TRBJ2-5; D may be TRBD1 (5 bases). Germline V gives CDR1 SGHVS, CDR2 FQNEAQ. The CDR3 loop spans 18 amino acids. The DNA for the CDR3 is TGTGCCAGCAGCTTAGGCGGTTTCGAGTCCCAGGGTGTGGAGACCCAGAACTTC. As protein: CASSLGGFESQGVETQNF.